This TCR beta chain is from a study of T-cell memory formation after mild COVID-19. Study-level points and caveats: CD4+ contracting clones were mainly CM and EM; CD8+ ones, EMRA.

The CDR3 spans 17 residues. The V and J ends lost 8 bases and 0 bases respectively, with 22 bases between them. Germline V gene sequence: CDR1 LNHDA, CDR2 SQIVND (reference sequence). TCRdb fed the 5' RACE reads into MiXCR, producing one record per CDR3 protein. The profile shows about 320,000 distinct CDR3 sequences, approximately 15% of them singletons. This clonotype was observed once. The antigen is undetermined. The sequence derives from a man younger than 35 who had mild COVID-19 (a few samples of this study predate the infection). Cell type and time point are not known. The V call is TRBV19, the J call TRBJ1-1; D is perhaps TRBD1 (5 bases). Sequencing was performed on PBMCs or a T cell subset sorted from them (not recorded which). The CDR3 loop reads CASGIVPLGALNTEAFF. CDR3 DNA: TGTGCCAGTGGGATAGTTCCCTTAGGGGCGTTGAACACTGAAGCTTTCTTT.